This T cell receptor beta chain was recorded in a study of shared clonotypes between healthy human individuals. Clones were read by immunoSEQ multiplex PCR, and TCRdb kept only the in-frame ones, dropping some. The profile shows about 1.5 million clones, 98% of them singletons. J gave up 2 bases and V 8 bases, and 4 bases lay outside the gene matches. CDR3 length: 13 residues. Per germline, CDR1 LNHDA and CDR2 SQIVND (reference sequence). The TCR sequence derives from a man aged 25-45 years in good health. Input material: naive CD4+ T cells sorted from blood. Subset specified: CD45RA+ positively selected. This chain joins TRBV19 and TRBJ2-7; 9 bases are shared with TRBD1. CDR3 residues: CASGDRGTYEQYF. The CDR3 coding sequence is TGTGCCAGTGGTGACAGGGGGACCTACGAGCAGTACTTC.